These 26 T cell receptor beta chains originate from one sample sequenced in a study of blood T cell repertoires in COVID-19. Assay: immunoSEQ multiplex PCR; the TCRdb copy retains only in-frame clones and omits some. This sample has about 260,000 clones, with just under 90% found just once. Source material: peripheral blood. The origin of the receptors is a woman aged 40 to 55 with acute or convalescent COVID-19.

This rearrangement joins TRBV18 to TRBJ2-1; tentatively, D is TRBD2 (6 bases). The CDR3 length is 16 residues. Germline V CDR1 and CDR2: KGHSH, LQKENI. The ends were cut back, 4 bases at V and 1 base at J, with 14 bases in the middle. This CDR3 reads CASSRELGGSYNEQFF. The CDR3 DNA follows: TGTGCCAGCTCACGCGAGTTGGGGGGATCCTACAATGAGCAGTTCTTC.

About this clone: The same CDR3 arises from other DNA sequences in this sample as well. The V and J genes are TRBV5-1 and TRBJ1-1; 9 bases are a match to TRBD1. This CDR3 has 14 residues. The junction had 5 bases not matched to a gene; V was cut back by 4 bases and J by 4 bases. Germline assignment: CDR1 SGHRS and CDR2 YFSETQ. The CDR3 is CASSLGQGVTEAFF. In DNA, the CDR3 is TGCGCCAGCAGCCTGGGACAGGGCGTCACTGAAGCTTTCTTT.

V gene TRBV7-3 combines with J gene TRBJ2-2; maybe TRBD1 (5 bases). Trimming removed 4 bases from V and 0 bases from J, with 21 bases in between. Germline V gives CDR1 SGHTA, CDR2 FQGTGA. The CDR3 consists of 19 residues. The DNA of the CDR3 is TGTGCCAGCAGCTCACCCCCAGTAAGACAGCTAACGAACACCGGGGAGCTGTTTTTT. This translates into CASSSPPVRQLTNTGELFF.

This chain links TRBV24-1 with TRBJ2-1; D is uncertain. This CDR3 spans 13 amino acids. Trimming removed 6 bases at V and 0 bases at J, with 5 bases between. Germline loops: CDR1 KGHDR, CDR2 SFDVKD. In DNA, the CDR3 is TGTGCCACCAGTCAATTCTCCTACAATGAGCAGTTCTTC. It translates to CATSQFSYNEQFF.

This chain uses TRBV12-3 or TRBV12-4 with TRBJ2-3; TRBD2 agrees at 8 bases. V gave up 4 bases and J gave up 11 bases; unmatched junction bases: 8. This CDR3 has 13 amino acids. The CDR3 DNA follows: TGTGCCAGCAGTTCCTCCGGGACTAGAGAGCAGTATTTT. Translating it yields CASSSSGTREQYF.

The V gene is TRBV5-6, the J gene TRBJ2-3; TRBD1 aligns across 9 bases. This CDR3 comprises 15 residues. With V trimmed by 2 bases and J by 6 bases, 7 bases remained unmatched. CDR1 and CDR2 (germline): SGHDT, YYEEEE. This chain's CDR3 is CASSFIPGTGDTQYF. CDR3 bases: TGTGCCAGCAGCTTCATCCCTGGGACAGGGGATACGCAGTATTTT. Full variable domain (remainder filled in from reference TRBV5-6 and TRBJ2-3): DAGVTQSPTHLIKTRGQQVTLRCSPKSGHDTVSWYQQALGQGPQFIFQYYEEEERQRGNFPDRFSGHQFPNYSSELNVNALLLGDSALYLCASSFIPGTGDTQYFGPGTRLTVL.

This chain connects TRBV13 to TRBJ1-6, with a weak D call TRBD1 (5 bases). The V and J ends lost 7 bases and 7 bases respectively, with 11 bases between them. The CDR3 consists of 13 residues. The germline CDR1 and CDR2 sequences are PRHDT and FYEKMQ (reference sequence). The CDR3 bases are TGTGCCAGCACGGGGGGAAGGAATTCACCCCTCCACTTT. Its protein is CASTGGRNSPLHF.

DNA of the CDR3: TGTGCCAGCAGCCGGGACAGCCTGGATGGCTACACCTTC. This sequence encodes CASSRDSLDGYTF. The genes are TRBV5-4 and TRBJ1-2; 7 nucleotides match TRBD1. Germline-derived CDR1 and CDR2 are SGHNT and YYREEE (reference sequence). With 4 bases clipped from V and 6 bases from J, the junction kept 6 bases outside the gene matches. CDR3 length equals 13 residues.

The genes are TRBV24-1 and TRBJ2-7, with a weak D call TRBD1 (6 bases). CDR3 length equals 14 residues. Per the germline V gene, CDR1 is KGHDR and CDR2 is SFDVKD. Trimming took 0 bases from V and 7 from J, leaving 12 bases between them. CDR3 in DNA: TGTGCCACCAGTGATTTGCGACAGGCTTTGGAGCAGTACGTC. The encoded protein is CATSDLRQALEQYV.

The V call is TRBV11-2, the J call TRBJ2-1; no reliable D call. Trimming removed 5 bases from V and 4 bases from J, with 18 bases in between. Germline V gene lookup returns CDR1 SGHAT and CDR2 FQNNGV. CDR3 size: 16 residues. For the CDR3, the DNA is TGTGCCAGCAGCCCCGGATGGGCGTCCGTTTACAATGAGCAGTTCTTC. Protein: CASSPGWASVYNEQFF.

The chain has TRBV5-1 and TRBJ2-1; 8 bases line up with TRBD2. Trimming at V came to 4 bases and at J to 0 bases, leaving 3 bases not matched to a gene. Germline assignment: CDR1 SGHRS and CDR2 YFSETQ. The CDR3 is made up of 15 amino acids. The CDR3 sequence is CASSLRGDSYNEQFF. The CDR3 coding sequence is TGCGCCAGCAGCCTGCGGGGGGACTCCTACAATGAGCAGTTCTTC.

V gene TRBV7-3 combines with J gene TRBJ2-3, with 11 bases matching TRBD2. The V segment lost 3 bases and the J segment 7 bases; nucleotides outside the gene matches: 3. The germline CDR1 and CDR2 sequences are SGHTA and FQGTGA. This CDR3 comprises 14 residues. CDR3 loop: CASSFSGGAHTQYF. The CDR3 DNA reads as TGTGCCAGCAGCTTTAGCGGGGGGGCCCATACGCAGTATTTT.

This clone has only a few counts. The chain links TRBV24-1 to TRBJ1-4, with D hard to call. There are 13 residues in the CDR3. Germline values: CDR1 KGHDR, CDR2 SFDVKD. The V and J ends lost 8 bases and 7 bases respectively, with 13 bases between them. The CDR3 reads CATILLEVEKLFF. CDR3 sequence (DNA): TGTGCCACCATTTTGTTAGAGGTTGAAAAACTGTTTTTT.

The chain links TRBV6-4 to TRBJ1-2, with TRBD1 as a possible D gene (5 bases). Germline V lookup: CDR1 MRHNA, CDR2 SNTAGT. This CDR3 contains 13 residues. Between the trimmed V and J ends, which lost 6 bases and 4 bases, there was a span of 12 bases. DNA of the CDR3: TGTGCCAGCAGAGATGCAGGGTCCTATGGCTACACCTTC. Translation: CASRDAGSYGYTF.

The V and J genes are TRBV2 and TRBJ2-3; 9 bases are shared with TRBD1. The CDR3 runs to 14 residues. The V gene end was trimmed by 6 bases and the J gene end by 5 bases; junction bases not matched to a gene: 6. Germline assignment: CDR1 SNHLY and CDR2 FYNNEI. The CDR3 region has the DNA TGTGCCAGCAGGCCAGACAGGGGGAAAGATACGCAGTATTTT. This codes for CASRPDRGKDTQYF.

The genes are TRBV5-4 and TRBJ1-2; 8 bases align to TRBD1. Germline values: CDR1 SGHNT, CDR2 YYREEE (reference sequence). With 4 bases clipped from V and 7 bases from J, the junction kept 6 bases outside the gene matches. CDR3 length equals 13 residues. In DNA form, the CDR3 reads TGTGCCAGCAGCAAACAAACAGGGGGTGGCTACACCTTC. Protein sequence: CASSKQTGGGYTF.

The chain has TRBV6-5 and TRBJ1-4; no reliable D call. The CDR3 length is 14 residues. Trimming stripped 0 bases from V and 5 bases from J, with 7 bases between. Germline CDR1 reads MNHEY; CDR2 reads SVGAGI. In DNA form, the CDR3 reads TGTGCCAGCAGTTACTCGGCGGAGAATGAAAAACTGTTTTTT. Translation gives CASSYSAENEKLFF.

CDR3: CASSLELADGYTF. The CDR3, as DNA: TGTGCCAGCAGCTTGGAACTGGCGGATGGCTACACCTTC. The chain joins TRBV5-6 to TRBJ1-2; no definite D call. The V end lost 0 bases, the J end lost 6 bases, and 9 bases lay between the germline ends. The CDR3 extends over 13 amino acids. CDR1 is SGHDT, CDR2 YYEEEE, per germline.

The gene calls are TRBV6-6 and TRBJ1-2, with a possible D match to TRBD1 (6 bases). From germline, CDR1 is MNHNY and CDR2 SVGAGI (reference sequence). V gave up 2 bases and J gave up 2 bases, with 12 bases separating them. This CDR3 contains 15 residues. In DNA, the CDR3 is TGTGCCAGCAGTTACGTGAGGACAGACAACTATGGCTACACCTTC. Translation: CASSYVRTDNYGYTF.

This clone has a single count. This rearrangement joins TRBV29-1 to TRBJ1-1, with TRBD1 as a possible D gene (5 bases). This CDR3 is 16 amino acids long. The germline gives CDR1 SQVTM, CDR2 ANQGSEA. V gave up 6 bases and J gave up 1 base, with 21 bases separating them. The CDR3, as DNA: TGCAGCGTGATACCGCGGGGGAGAGCTAAGAACACTGAAGCTTTCTTT. As protein: CSVIPRGRAKNTEAFF.

The rearrangement links TRBV19 to TRBJ1-2; 11 nucleotides line up with TRBD1. Germline V gene lookup returns CDR1 LNHDA and CDR2 SQIVND (reference sequence). The V segment lost 7 bases and the J segment 7 bases; nucleotides outside the gene matches: 8. This CDR3 spans 14 amino acids. The CDR3, as DNA: TGTGCCAGTACCCCGGGACAGGGGGTGGCTGGCTACACCTTC. It yields the protein CASTPGQGVAGYTF.

V and J are TRBV4-1 and TRBJ1-2; no definite D call. The CDR3 has 14 residues. V was shortened by 1 base and J by 4 bases, with 10 bases between the two germline ends. CDR1 and CDR2 (germline): MGHRA, YSYEKL. Here the CDR3 reads CASSQGHLSYGYTF. The CDR3 DNA reads TGCGCCAGCAGCCAAGGACACTTATCCTATGGCTACACCTTC.

The CDR3 spells CASSFGGAYEQYV. In nucleotides, the CDR3 is TGTGCCAGCAGCTTTGGGGGGGCCTACGAGCAGTACGTC. This chain joins TRBV7-8 and TRBJ2-7; the match to TRBD2 covers 7 bases. The CDR3 extends over 13 amino acids. CDR1 SGHVS and CDR2 FQNEAQ come from the germline V gene. Trimming at V came to 3 bases and at J to 2 bases, leaving 1 base not matched to a gene.

The chain employs TRBV30 and TRBJ1-1; D remains ambiguous. V gave up 0 bases and J gave up 1 base, with 6 bases separating them. The germline gives CDR1 GTSNPN, CDR2 SVGIG (reference sequence). This CDR3 spans 13 amino acids. The CDR3 sequence: CAWSVPGNTEAFF. The CDR3 DNA reads TGTGCCTGGAGTGTACCGGGGAACACTGAAGCTTTCTTT.

The chain carries TRBV5-4 and TRBJ1-2; possibly TRBD1 for D (6 bases). V was shortened by 4 bases and J by 8 bases, with 18 bases between the two germline ends. The CDR3 is 14 amino acids. Germline lookup yields CDR1 SGHNT and CDR2 YYREEE (reference sequence). CDR3 amino acids: CASSLPGGGGGYTF. The DNA of the CDR3 is TGTGCCAGCAGCCTCCCCGGGGGGGGCGGCGGCTACACCTTC. The full variable domain, in which reference TRBV5-4 and TRBJ1-2 provide the parts outside the CDR3, is ETGVTQSPTHLIKTRGQQVTLRCSSQSGHNTVSWYQQALGQGPQFIFQYYREEENGRGNFPPRFSGLQFPNYSSELNVNALELDDSALYLCASSLPGGGGGYTFGSGTRLTVV.

The V call is TRBV24-1, the J call TRBJ1-4; 9 bases line up with TRBD1. The CDR3 sequence is 19 residues long. The V gene end was trimmed by 8 bases and the J gene end by 4 bases; junction bases not matched to a gene: 19. Per germline, CDR1 KGHDR and CDR2 SFDVKD. CDR3 region: CATIVPDRGSSWGNEKLFF. CDR3 in DNA: TGTGCCACCATTGTACCGGACAGGGGTTCCTCGTGGGGTAATGAAAAACTGTTTTTT.